This TCR beta chain comes out of a study of PD-1 blockade in classical Hodgkin lymphoma. This clone has only a few counts. The antigen is undetermined. Findings and caveats of the study: Baseline diversity in complete responders resembled that of newly diagnosed patients.

The CDR3 extends over 15 amino acids. CDR1 is SGHRS, CDR2 YFSETQ, per germline. Trimming took off 2 bases at V and 8 bases at J, with 17 bases between the two ends. Repertoires were generated with immunoSEQ multiplex PCR, while TCRdb's copy carries only in-frame clones and drops some. Of roughly 55,000 clones in the sample, approximately 84% were seen once. With no exception, relapse followed autologous stem cell transplantation in all patients, and brentuximab vedotin exposure varied. Complete response, partial response or progressive disease was recorded as best response. This specimen was peripheral blood mononuclear cells (PBMCs), taken at baseline. V is TRBV5-1 and J is TRBJ2-1; the D gene is possibly TRBD1 (5 bases). This receptor was identified in a human donor with classical Hodgkin lymphoma. This CDR3 reads CASSFGQGAGDEQFF. The DNA for the CDR3 is TGCGCCAGCAGCTTCGGACAAGGGGCCGGAGATGAGCAGTTCTTC.